The source of this T cell receptor beta chain is a study of blood T cell repertoires in COVID-19 (dated by TCRdb to 2020 to 2022). Background on the whole study: The collaborator samples originated in the United States, Italy and Spain and spanned the acute and convalescent phases of COVID-19. Samples came from the ongoing ImmuneRACE study (first 160 participants) plus 1,254 subjects from 6 global collaborators. Where HLA class I and class II types were available, the types were taken from metadata supplied by the sample provider, not from assay-based typing. Nearly every sample came with metadata listing a de-identified subject ID, COVID-19 status, age in years and sex. The repertoires were released in a freely available public database intended as a resource for research on the immune response to SARS-CoV-2. Deeply sampled blood TCRbeta repertoires from subjects exposed to, actively infected with, or recovered from COVID-19 were included in the dataset. The material from the prospective study consisted of cDNA or gDNA derived from T cells, B-cell-depleted T cells, or PBMCs.

What the authors observed across the whole study: Clinical and demographic metadata were provided uncurated, with the amount varying by source and participant.

TCRbeta CDR3 regions were amplified from genomic DNA by means of the immunoSEQ Assay, a bias-controlled multiplex PCR. The original methods were these. Nucleated cell counts per sample were estimated from amplification of reference gene primers within the assay. To quantify the absolute abundance of each unique TCRbeta CDR3 rearrangement, sequence reads were collapsed and filtered. Productive Simpson clonality was computed per sample as the square root of Simpson's diversity index over productive rearrangements. Not all clones reach the TCRdb copy of this immuneACCESS table, which keeps in-frame sequences only. Checked studies attribute under half of the gap to unresolved V genes and leave the rest unexplained. That table gives V, J and clone size, and the DNA gave D and trimming. For this sample the table gives around 150,000 clones, of which just under 80% were detected only once. Together, the top ten hold about 14% of the sample.

Taken from the germline V gene (reference sequence), the CDR1 and CDR2 loops are LGHDT and YNNKEL. The CDR3 measures 15 amino acids from cysteine to phenylalanine. Of the read, only the CDR3 DNA is kept; its 45 bases are in frame from base 1. V ends up 4 bases short and J 7 bases short, with an unmatched junction base count of 6. Each collaborating institution followed its own protocols to collect whole blood in K2EDTA tubes. For TCRbeta analysis, collaborators shipped samples in one of three forms: frozen whole blood, isolated PBMCs, or DNA extracted from either of those sample types. With respect to this clone: What this receptor recognizes is not known. Nothing much larger sits one base from this clone, and base qualities are not available.

The chain joins TRBV3-1 (or the pseudogene TRBV3-2) to TRBJ2-1; a stretch of 11 junction bases matches TRBD1. This sequence was found in a woman aged 80 or older with acute or convalescent COVID-19. Sequencing was performed on peripheral blood. The bases are TGTGCCAGCAGCCGAACCGGGACAGGGGGAAATGAGCAGTTCTTC. Its amino acids are CASSRTGTGGNEQFF.